The rows below give T cell receptor beta chains drawn from one sample of a study of blood T cells in healthy people across ages. From the 5' RACE reads, TCRdb called clonotypes with MiXCR, one entry per CDR3 protein. The table lists 800,000 or so distinct CDR3 sequences, around 68% of them singletons. Sequencing used blood. These receptors all come from a man aged 30 to 39 in good health. Each CDR3 is given with its conserved first and last residue. The D gene is left open where the match is weak. Some rows have no size entry. The others give once, few or many, or a class for an expanded clone.

J gene: TRBJ2-1; clone size: .; V gene: TRBV12-3/TRBV12-4; D gene: TRBD2; CDR3 DNA: TGTGCCAGCAGTTTAAGGAGCGGGGGAACAAATGAGCAGTTCTTC; CDR3 protein: CASSLRSGGTNEQFF
J gene: TRBJ2-1; clone size: .; V gene: TRBV5-4; D gene: .; CDR3 DNA: TGTGCCAGCAGCTTGGTGGGCTTCCACAATGAGCAGTTCTTC; CDR3 protein: CASSLVGFHNEQFF
J gene: TRBJ1-2; clone size: .; V gene: TRBV25-1; D gene: .; CDR3 DNA: TGTGCCAGCAGTGAATGGGGCAGGGGAGCGGGAAACTATGGCTACACCTTC; CDR3 protein: CASSEWGRGAGNYGYTF
J gene: TRBJ2-4; clone size: .; V gene: TRBV5-1; D gene: .; CDR3 DNA: TGCGCCAGCAGCTTCACGGGGGTCAAAAACATTCAGTACTTC; CDR3 protein: CASSFTGVKNIQYF
J gene: TRBJ2-3; clone size: .; V gene: TRBV12-3/TRBV12-4; D gene: TRBD2; CDR3 DNA: TGTGCCAGCAGTGGACTAGCGAGCACAGATACGCAGTATTTT; CDR3 protein: CASSGLASTDTQYF
J gene: TRBJ1-1; clone size: few; V gene: TRBV9; D gene: .; CDR3 DNA: TGTGCCAGCAGCGTAACAATGAACACTGAAGCTTTCTTT; CDR3 protein: CASSVTMNTEAFF
J gene: TRBJ2-5; clone size: .; V gene: TRBV30; D gene: TRBD2; CDR3 DNA: TGTGCCTGGAGTCAAGGGACTAGAAGGCGACAAGAGACCCAGTACTTC; CDR3 protein: CAWSQGTRRRQETQYF
J gene: TRBJ2-1; clone size: many; V gene: TRBV5-1; D gene: TRBD2; CDR3 DNA: TGCGCCAGCAGCCGCCGGGCGGGGGGGGATTCCTACAATGAGCAGTTCTTC; CDR3 protein: CASSRRAGGDSYNEQFF
J gene: TRBJ1-5; clone size: .; V gene: TRBV6-2/TRBV6-3; D gene: .; CDR3 DNA: TGTGCCAGCAGTTCCAAAATGGGACCTCTGAATCAGCCCCAGCATTTT; CDR3 protein: CASSSKMGPLNQPQHF
J gene: TRBJ2-1; clone size: .; V gene: TRBV27; D gene: TRBD1; CDR3 DNA: TGTGCCAGCAGTTTATCGCCATACAGGGGGCTTAATGAGCAGTTCTTC; CDR3 protein: CASSLSPYRGLNEQFF
J gene: TRBJ2-3; clone size: many; V gene: TRBV24-1; D gene: TRBD2; CDR3 DNA: TGTGCCACCAGTCGTAGCGGGGCAGGGACGCAGTATTTT; CDR3 protein: CATSRSGAGTQYF
J gene: TRBJ2-5; clone size: .; V gene: TRBV10-3; D gene: .; CDR3 DNA: TGTGCCATCAGTGCGGACAGAGTTTTACAAGAGACCCAGTACTTC; CDR3 protein: CAISADRVLQETQYF
J gene: TRBJ2-5; clone size: .; V gene: TRBV7-2; D gene: TRBD1; CDR3 DNA: TGTGCCAGCAGTTCGGGGACAGGGGGCTTCCGGGAGACCCAGTACTTC; CDR3 protein: CASSSGTGGFRETQYF
J gene: TRBJ2-7; clone size: .; V gene: TRBV6-2/TRBV6-3; D gene: .; CDR3 DNA: TGTGCCAGCAGTTACTCGTGGTCAGCCTACGAGCAGTACTTC; CDR3 protein: CASSYSWSAYEQYF
J gene: TRBJ2-7; clone size: few; V gene: TRBV7-8; D gene: TRBD1; CDR3 DNA: TGTGCCAGCAGGCCGGGACAGCCTTGGTTGTGGTCCTACGAGCAGTACTTC; CDR3 protein: CASRPGQPWLWSYEQYF
J gene: TRBJ1-2; clone size: .; V gene: TRBV27; D gene: TRBD1; CDR3 DNA: TGTGCCAGCAGTTTTAGGGCAGGGGGCGTCTATGGCTACACCTTC; CDR3 protein: CASSFRAGGVYGYTF
J gene: TRBJ2-1; clone size: .; V gene: TRBV3-1; D gene: .; CDR3 DNA: TGTGCCAGCAGCCAAGAAGTCCCGGGACAAAATGAGCAGTTCTTC; CDR3 protein: CASSQEVPGQNEQFF
J gene: TRBJ1-2; clone size: .; V gene: TRBV9; D gene: .; CDR3 DNA: TGTGCCAGCGGCGCCCACCCTAACTATGGCTACACCTTC; CDR3 protein: CASGAHPNYGYTF
J gene: TRBJ2-1; clone size: few; V gene: TRBV12-3/TRBV12-4; D gene: TRBD1; CDR3 DNA: TGTGCCAGCAGTCCCAGGACAGGTGGTAATGAGCAGTTCTTC; CDR3 protein: CASSPRTGGNEQFF
J gene: TRBJ2-3; clone size: .; V gene: TRBV4-1; D gene: TRBD2; CDR3 DNA: TGCGCCAGCAGCCATCCGAAAGCGGGGGGGCGGTTGGATACGCAGTATTTT; CDR3 protein: CASSHPKAGGRLDTQYF
J gene: TRBJ1-4; clone size: .; V gene: TRBV25-1; D gene: .; CDR3 DNA: TGTGCCAGCAGGGGACTGATTGAAAAACTGTTTTTT; CDR3 protein: CASRGLIEKLFF
J gene: TRBJ2-7; clone size: .; V gene: TRBV6-1; D gene: TRBD1; CDR3 DNA: TGTGCCAGCAGTAGGACAGGAGAGAGCTACGAGCAGTACTTC; CDR3 protein: CASSRTGESYEQYF
J gene: TRBJ2-5; clone size: .; V gene: TRBV12-3/TRBV12-4; D gene: TRBD1; CDR3 DNA: TGTGCCAGCAGAGCTACAGGGGGACCCCAGTACTTC; CDR3 protein: CASRATGGPQYF
J gene: TRBJ1-1; clone size: .; V gene: TRBV29-1; D gene: .; CDR3 DNA: TGCAGCGTCACAACTCCCGGGAACACTGAAGCTTTCTTT; CDR3 protein: CSVTTPGNTEAFF
J gene: TRBJ1-2; clone size: few; V gene: TRBV4-3; D gene: .; CDR3 DNA: TGCGCCAGCGGTTCGGGGGGTCGTTATGGCTACACCTTC; CDR3 protein: CASGSGGRYGYTF
J gene: TRBJ2-1; clone size: few; V gene: TRBV6-2/TRBV6-3; D gene: .; CDR3 DNA: TGTGCCAGCAGCAAAGGGGGTTTCGCCTACAATGAGCAGTTCTTC; CDR3 protein: CASSKGGFAYNEQFF
J gene: TRBJ2-3; clone size: .; V gene: TRBV30; D gene: .; CDR3 DNA: TGTGCCTGGAATCAGCTAGAGGGGGATACGCAGTATTTT; CDR3 protein: CAWNQLEGDTQYF
J gene: TRBJ1-5; clone size: .; V gene: TRBV21-1; D gene: .; CDR3 DNA: TGTGCCAGCAGCAGAGATCCAGGATACCTTAAGTCGGGATTCGGTAGTAATCAGCCCCAGCATTTT; CDR3 protein: CASSRDPGYLKSGFGSNQPQHF
J gene: TRBJ1-5; clone size: .; V gene: TRBV12-5; D gene: .; CDR3 DNA: TGTGCTAGTGGTCCCCCACCCCAGCATTTT; CDR3 protein: CASGPPPQHF
J gene: TRBJ2-3; clone size: .; V gene: TRBV9; D gene: .; CDR3 DNA: TGTGCCAGCAGCGTAGAGGGGGTCAGCACAGATACGCAGTATTTT; CDR3 protein: CASSVEGVSTDTQYF
J gene: TRBJ2-7; clone size: .; V gene: TRBV27; D gene: .; CDR3 DNA: TGTGCCAGCAGTTTCGACAGAACTTCCTACGAGCAGTACTTC; CDR3 protein: CASSFDRTSYEQYF
J gene: TRBJ2-7; clone size: .; V gene: TRBV12-3/TRBV12-4; D gene: .; CDR3 DNA: TGTGCCAGCAGCGAAAAAGGTTACAATGAGCAGTACTTC; CDR3 protein: CASSEKGYNEQYF
J gene: TRBJ2-1; clone size: .; V gene: TRBV28; D gene: TRBD2; CDR3 DNA: TGTGCCAGCAGACAGGTCCAGCGGGGGAACAATGAGCAGTTCTTC; CDR3 protein: CASRQVQRGNNEQFF
J gene: TRBJ2-3; clone size: .; V gene: TRBV19; D gene: TRBD2; CDR3 DNA: TGTGCCAGTAGTATGGGACTAGCGGGGGGGCCGACAGATACGCAGTATTTT; CDR3 protein: CASSMGLAGGPTDTQYF
J gene: TRBJ2-3; clone size: few; V gene: TRBV9; D gene: TRBD2; CDR3 DNA: TGTGCCAGCAGCGTCCGTGGTAGCGGGGGGGCTGATACGCAGTATTTT; CDR3 protein: CASSVRGSGGADTQYF
J gene: TRBJ1-1; clone size: .; V gene: TRBV6-2/TRBV6-3; D gene: .; CDR3 DNA: TGTGCCAGCAGCCCCGACAGGACTTACACTGAAGCTTTCTTT; CDR3 protein: CASSPDRTYTEAFF
J gene: TRBJ2-7; clone size: .; V gene: TRBV4-2; D gene: .; CDR3 DNA: TGTGCCAGCAGCCAGGAGGACATCTCCTACGAGCAGTACTTC; CDR3 protein: CASSQEDISYEQYF
J gene: TRBJ2-1; clone size: .; V gene: TRBV4-3; D gene: TRBD1; CDR3 DNA: TGCGCCAGCAGCCAATCACGACAGGGCAACTACGAGCAGTTCTTC; CDR3 protein: CASSQSRQGNYEQFF
J gene: TRBJ2-3; clone size: few; V gene: TRBV5-1; D gene: .; CDR3 DNA: TGCGCCCCGAACCAAACGTGCACAGATACGCAGTATTTT; CDR3 protein: CAPNQTCTDTQYF
J gene: TRBJ1-2; clone size: .; V gene: TRBV4-3; D gene: .; CDR3 DNA: TGCGCCAGCAGCTCCGAGGGCTGGGGCTACACCTTC; CDR3 protein: CASSSEGWGYTF
J gene: TRBJ2-1; clone size: .; V gene: TRBV28; D gene: TRBD2; CDR3 DNA: TGTGCCAGCAGTTCCCAGACTAGCGGGGGCCGGGTGAGGCAGTTCTTC; CDR3 protein: CASSSQTSGGRVRQFF
J gene: TRBJ1-4; clone size: .; V gene: TRBV7-6; D gene: .; CDR3 DNA: TGTGCCAGCAGCTTCCAGGAAACTAATGAAAAACTGTTTTTT; CDR3 protein: CASSFQETNEKLFF
J gene: TRBJ2-3; clone size: many; V gene: TRBV7-7; D gene: .; CDR3 DNA: TGTGCTAGCAGTTCAGATTTAAGGGATACGCAGTATTTT; CDR3 protein: CASSSDLRDTQYF
J gene: TRBJ2-7; clone size: .; V gene: TRBV5-1; D gene: .; CDR3 DNA: TGCGCCAGCAGCTTGGATCAGGGAAGCTCCTACGAGCAGTACTTC; CDR3 protein: CASSLDQGSSYEQYF
J gene: TRBJ1-1; clone size: .; V gene: TRBV4-3; D gene: .; CDR3 DNA: TGCGCCAGCAGCCAAGGTGGAGGGCCCACTGAAGCTTTCTTT; CDR3 protein: CASSQGGGPTEAFF
J gene: TRBJ2-3; clone size: .; V gene: TRBV6-5; D gene: .; CDR3 DNA: TGTGCCAGCCCGGGGGGCGGCGGAGATACGCAGTATTTT; CDR3 protein: CASPGGGGDTQYF